Detailed here is one TCR beta chain. CDR3 size: 14 residues. V lost 5 bases to trimming and J lost 4 bases, with 12 bases between them. Per germline, CDR1 MNHEY and CDR2 SMNVEV (reference sequence). This entry is derived from a study of blood T cell repertoires in COVID-19. As originally analysed: Reference gene primer amplification gave nucleated cell count estimates. Clones were read by immunoSEQ multiplex PCR, and TCRdb kept only the in-frame ones, dropping some. V, J and clone size reflect that table, while D and trimming were determined from the DNA. This table has approximately 200,000 clones, 70% to 90% appearing once.

The V and J genes are TRBV27 and TRBJ1-3, with a weak D call TRBD1 (6 bases). Material: peripheral blood. This receptor was obtained from a man aged 25 to 45 with COVID-19, enrolled during active disease. The DNA of the CDR3 is TGTGCCAGCAGTGGAACAGGGCCGGGAAACACCATATATTTT. This translates into CASSGTGPGNTIYF.